One and the same sample provided the 30 T cell receptor beta chains below, sequenced in a study of spatial heterogeneity in lung cancer. Each CDR3 protein gets one entry after TCRdb re-called the 5' RACE reads with MiXCR. The data show under 13,000 distinct CDR3 sequences, approximately 6.5% seen once. The sample's time point: sample taken at primary tumor resection. Tumor, nontumor lung or frozen PBMC supplied whole RNA that was sequenced unsorted. Specimen: PBMCs, collected at surgery. These receptors were obtained from a male donor with early-stage non-small cell lung cancer.

This clonotype was observed many times. A library made for alpha chains picked up this beta chain off target, so its size means little. This rearrangement joins TRBV20-1 to TRBJ2-7; D not certain. V lost 3 bases to trimming and J lost 3 bases, with 18 bases between them. Germline assignment: CDR1 DFQATT and CDR2 SNEGSKA (reference sequence). The CDR3 has 15 residues. The CDR3 DNA reads TGCAGTGCTAGGGATGTTAAAAAGGATAACTACGAGCAGTACTTC. It yields the protein CSARDVKKDNYEQYF.

This clonotype was recorded a few times. The library was prepared for alpha chains; this beta chain is a stray read, so its frequency means little. The chain uses TRBV5-1 and TRBJ2-4, with D hard to call. This CDR3 spans 17 amino acids. V dropped 0 bases and J dropped 6 bases, with 19 bases sitting between them. The germline V gene encodes CDR1 SGHRS and CDR2 YFSETQ. CDR3 DNA: TGCGCCAGCAGCTTGGGGGCACTAAATACGGGTGGAAACATTCAGTACTTC. It specifies CASSLGALNTGGNIQYF.

This clonotype was counted a few times. A library prepared for alpha chains yielded this beta chain as an off-target read; its size is of little meaning. The CDR3 loop is CASTYARGNYGYTF. CDR3 nucleotide sequence: TGTGCCAGTACTTACGCCAGGGGAAACTATGGCTACACCTTC. V usage is TRBV19 and J usage is TRBJ1-2; TRBD1 is a possible D gene (6 bases). CDR3 size: 14 residues. Per the germline V gene, CDR1 is LNHDA and CDR2 is SQIVND (reference sequence). V lost 7 bases to trimming and J lost 2 bases, with 14 bases between them.

This clonotype was seen ten or more times. Within a library made for alpha chains, this beta chain is off target, and its count is uninformative. In DNA, the CDR3 is TGTGCCAGCAGCTTGGTTGGCCGGCCCCTCCACTTT. Protein product: CASSLVGRPLHF. The chain links TRBV5-6 to TRBJ1-6; D is ambiguous. The V end was cut by 0 bases, the J end by 13 bases, with 8 bases between. The CDR3 runs 12 residues. CDR1 is SGHDT and CDR2 is YYEEEE in the germline V gene.

This clonotype was detected ten times or more. This beta chain is an unintended read in a library built for alpha chains; its size means little. This chain connects TRBV7-2 to TRBJ2-5; the D gene is possibly TRBD2 (5 bases). Germline V gene sequence: CDR1 SGHTA, CDR2 FQGNSA. This CDR3 contains 17 residues. V lost 3 bases, J lost 4 bases, and 21 bases lay in between. The CDR3 is CASSFGSAAPLIETQYF. The CDR3 nucleotides are TGTGCCAGCAGCTTCGGTAGCGCAGCCCCCCTGATAGAGACCCAGTACTTC.

This clonotype has ten or more counts. This beta chain was picked up by a library intended for alpha chains and is off target, so its count carries little meaning. The chain recombines TRBV7-9 with TRBJ2-3, with D uncertain. The V end lost 3 bases, the J end lost 4 bases, and 8 bases lay between the germline ends. Germline loops: CDR1 SEHNR, CDR2 FQNEAQ (reference sequence). This CDR3 has 13 residues. The DNA for the CDR3 is TGTGCCAGCAGCTTGCCAGGCCCAGATACGCAGTATTTT. Protein: CASSLPGPDTQYF. Variable domain in full (rest from reference TRBV7-9 and TRBJ2-3): DTGVSQNPRHKITKRGQNVTFRCDPISEHNRLYWYRQTLGQGPEFLTYFQNEAQLEKSRLLSDRFSAERPKGSFSTLEIQRTEQGDSAMYLCASSLPGPDTQYFGPGTRLTVL.

This clonotype is labeled medium-sized (0.01 to 0.1%). A library made for alpha chains picked up this beta chain off target, so its size means little. The rearrangement links TRBV7-2 to TRBJ2-4; unclear D gene. Germline loops: CDR1 SGHTA, CDR2 FQGNSA. Trimming left V 1 base short and J 0 bases short, with 4 bases between. CDR3 size: 14 residues. In DNA form, the CDR3 reads TGTGCCAGCAGCTTAGACTCAGCCAAAAACATTCAGTACTTC. Its translation: CASSLDSAKNIQYF.

This clonotype occurred many times. Found in a library prepared for alpha chains, this beta chain is an off-target read, and its abundance has little meaning. The rearrangement joins TRBV28 to TRBJ1-6, with D unclear. The CDR3 totals 13 residues. Germline values: CDR1 MDHEN, CDR2 SYDVKM. V was trimmed by 3 bases and J by 4 bases, leaving 4 bases between them. CDR3 sequence: CASSLPYNSPLHF. DNA for the CDR3: TGTGCCAGCAGTTTGCCTTATAATTCACCCCTCCACTTT.

A few counts support this clonotype. This beta chain is an unintended read in a library built for alpha chains; its size means little. The genes are TRBV20-1 and TRBJ1-2; 7 bases are a match to TRBD1. Germline CDR1 reads DFQATT; CDR2 reads SNEGSKA (reference sequence). The CDR3 has 15 amino acids. J was trimmed by 8 bases and V by 5 bases; bases with no gene match: 17. The CDR3 spells CSAPKRRSGGYGYTF. CDR3 DNA: TGCAGTGCTCCCAAGAGGAGATCAGGGGGGTACGGCTACACCTTC.

This clonotype was seen at least ten times. This beta chain slipped into a library made for alpha chains as a stray read, so its size is not meaningful. V is TRBV6-2 or TRBV6-3 and J is TRBJ1-2; 7 positions agree with TRBD1. From germline, CDR1 is MNHEY and CDR2 SVGEGT. V was clipped by 7 bases and J by 8 bases; unmatched bases: 4. The CDR3 totals 11 residues. The CDR3, as DNA: TGTGCCAGCACCGACAGGGACGGCTACACCTTC. Encoded protein: CASTDRDGYTF.

This clonotype was seen ten or more times. A library made for alpha chains picked up this beta chain off target, so its size means little. CDR3 DNA sequence: TGTGCCAGCAGACCGGGACAGGGATACAATGAGCAGTTCTTC. As protein: CASRPGQGYNEQFF. The rearrangement links TRBV5-5 to TRBJ2-1; TRBD1 matches at 9 bases. The CDR3 spans 14 residues. The germline CDR1 and CDR2 sequences are SGHKS and YYEKEE (reference sequence). Germline trimming cut 5 bases from V and 4 bases from J; bases unmatched to any gene: 4. Looking up the rest from reference TRBV5-5 and TRBJ2-1 gives the full variable domain: DAGVTQSPTHLIKTRGQQVTLRCSPISGHKSVSWYQQVLGQGPQFIFQYYEKEERGRGNFPDRFSARQFPNYSSELNVNALLLGDSALYLCASRPGQGYNEQFFGPGTRLTVL.

This clonotype was detected ten times or more. A library made for alpha chains picked up this beta chain off target, so its size means little. The rearrangement joins TRBV4-1 to TRBJ1-5; D is undetermined. Germline CDR1 reads MGHRA; CDR2 reads YSYEKL. V shed 1 base and J shed 7 bases, with 17 bases lying between them. This CDR3 is 16 amino acids long. CDR3 region: CASSQVVGAAAQPQHF. The CDR3 DNA sequence: TGCGCCAGCAGCCAAGTCGTAGGTGCCGCAGCCCAGCCCCAGCATTTT.

This clonotype was found many times. This beta chain lies outside the target of a library built for alpha chains; its clone size means little. The chain joins TRBV4-2 to TRBJ2-2; D uncertain. Between the trimmed V and J ends, which lost 1 base and 11 bases, there was a span of 11 bases. The CDR3 loop spans 13 amino acids. Germline lookup yields CDR1 LGHNA and CDR2 YNFKEQ. The CDR3 DNA follows: TGTGCCAGCAGCCAAGGAGGTCCAGGAGAGCTGTTTTTT. As protein: CASSQGGPGELFF.

Turning to this clonotype: This beta chain slipped into a library made for alpha chains as a stray read, so its size is not meaningful. The gene calls are TRBV7-6 and TRBJ2-4; D is possibly TRBD1 or TRBD2 (5 bases each). Per germline, CDR1 SGHVS and CDR2 FNYEAQ. This CDR3 is 13 amino acids long. Trimming left V 5 bases short and J 6 bases short, with 11 bases between. DNA for the CDR3: TGTGCCAGCAGCACTGGGACGGTAAACATTCAGTACTTC. Protein: CASSTGTVNIQYF.

This clonotype has more than one count but fewer than ten. Within a library made for alpha chains, this beta chain is off target, and its count is uninformative. V usage is TRBV12-5 and J usage is TRBJ1-2; TRBD1 might be the D (6 bases). The CDR3 totals 13 residues. V was pared by 1 base and J by 5 bases, with 8 bases between. Germline CDR1 and CDR2: LGHNT and FRNRAP. The CDR3: CASGLATGYGYTF. DNA of the CDR3: TGTGCTAGTGGTTTGGCTACAGGGTATGGCTACACCTTC.

This clonotype was counted at least ten times. This beta chain appears as a stray read in a library generated for alpha chains; its size is not informative. V usage is TRBV7-2 and J usage is TRBJ1-5; D unresolved. This CDR3 has 12 residues. V lost 5 bases, J lost 3 bases, and 5 bases lay in between. CDR1 and CDR2 from the germline V gene are SGHTA and FQGNSA. CDR3 nucleotide sequence: TGTGCCAGCAGCGTCGCCAATCAGCCCCAGCATTTT. Its protein product is CASSVANQPQHF.

Worth noting for this clonotype: Being off target in a library aimed at alpha chains, this beta chain has a size of little meaning. V is TRBV5-1 and J is TRBJ2-1, with 7 bases fitting TRBD2. V lost 5 bases and J lost 10; bases outside the gene matches: 15. The CDR3 has 15 residues. CDR1 SGHRS and CDR2 YFSETQ come from the germline V gene. In DNA, the CDR3 is TGCGCCAGCAGTCCCGGACAACTTGGCGGGGGAGAGCAGTTCTTC. This sequence encodes CASSPGQLGGGEQFF.

By sample share, this clonotype is medium-sized. With the library built for alpha chains, this beta chain is off target and its frequency is not meaningful. The chain employs TRBV4-3 and TRBJ2-7; TRBD1 matches 7 bases. The germline CDR1 and CDR2 sequences are LGHNA and YSLEER. With V trimmed by 3 bases and J by 0 bases, 8 bases remained unmatched. This CDR3 comprises 16 residues. CDR3 coding DNA: TGCGCCAGCAGCCAGGGCCCGGACAGGTTCTCCTACGAGCAGTACTTC. Amino acid sequence: CASSQGPDRFSYEQYF.

This clonotype was counted ten times or more. This beta chain is an off-target read within a library intended for alpha chains, so its frequency means little. The gene calls are TRBV6-1 and TRBJ2-1, with 7 bases fitting TRBD2. The V gene end was trimmed by 2 bases and the J gene end by 10 bases; junction bases not matched to a gene: 17. This CDR3 contains 17 residues. From germline, CDR1 is MNHNS and CDR2 SASEGT. The DNA of the CDR3 is TGTGCCAGCAGTGAAATTGGGACGGCGGGAGCCCCGGAAGAGCAGTTCTTC. This sequence encodes CASSEIGTAGAPEEQFF.

This clonotype is medium-sized in the sample. This beta chain came through as a stray read in a library set up for alpha chains, and its size says little. The V call is TRBV10-1, the J call TRBJ2-3; no reliable D call. The CDR3 is made up of 12 amino acids. Germline CDR1 is WNHNN and CDR2 is SYGVQD (reference sequence). Trimming took 1 base from V and 2 from J, leaving 1 base between them. The CDR3 loop reads CASSEYTDTQYF. The CDR3 bases are TGCGCCAGCAGTGAGTACACAGATACGCAGTATTTT.

This clonotype qualifies as medium-sized (0.01 to 0.1%). With the library built for alpha chains, this beta chain is off target and its frequency is not meaningful. This rearrangement joins TRBV7-9 to TRBJ2-5; D might be TRBD1 (5 bases). The CDR3 runs 12 residues. The V gene's germline CDR1 is SEHNR and CDR2 FQNEAQ (reference sequence). Deletions cut 3 bases from V and 4 bases from J, with 6 bases between. CDR3 sequence reads: CASSFTGETQYF. CDR3 sequence (DNA): TGTGCCAGCAGCTTTACAGGAGAGACCCAGTACTTC. Full variable domain (remainder filled in from reference TRBV7-9 and TRBJ2-5): DTGVSQNPRHKITKRGQNVTFRCDPISEHNRLYWYRQTLGQGPEFLTYFQNEAQLEKSRLLSDRFSAERPKGSFSTLEIQRTEQGDSAMYLCASSFTGETQYFGPGTRLLVL.

This clonotype was found many times. A library made for alpha chains picked up this beta chain off target, so its size means little. CDR3 sequence reads: CASSLGRGNTGELFF. CDR3 in DNA: TGTGCCAGCAGCTTAGGCAGGGGGAACACCGGGGAGCTGTTTTTT. The V call is TRBV7-8, the J call TRBJ2-2; TRBD1 might be the D (6 bases). Germline V gene lookup returns CDR1 SGHVS and CDR2 FQNEAQ. This CDR3 is built from 15 residues. Between the trimmed V and J ends, which lost 1 base and 1 base, there was a span of 7 bases.

Remarks on this clonotype: The size of this beta chain means little, since it is a stray read in a library made for alpha chains. DNA for the CDR3: TGCAGTGCTAGAGATCCTTTAACAACTAATGAAAAACTGTTTTTT. It encodes CSARDPLTTNEKLFF. The chain employs TRBV20-1 and TRBJ1-4; D remains ambiguous. Germline loops: CDR1 DFQATT, CDR2 SNEGSKA (reference sequence). There are 15 residues in the CDR3. V was trimmed by 0 bases and J by 0 bases, leaving 8 bases between them.

This clonotype was detected ten times or more. This beta chain lies outside the target of a library built for alpha chains; its clone size means little. This chain links TRBV27 with TRBJ2-7, with D unclear. The CDR3 length is 13 residues. Trimming left V 2 bases short and J 3 bases short, with 8 bases between. Looked up from germline, CDR1 is MNHEY and CDR2 is SMNVEV (reference sequence). CDR3 in DNA: TGTGCCAGCAGTTTAGACCCCCTCTACGAGCAGTACTTC. Amino acid sequence: CASSLDPLYEQYF.

This clonotype is medium-sized in the sample. The library was prepared for alpha chains; this beta chain is a stray read, so its frequency means little. The chain employs TRBV7-2 and TRBJ2-5; no definite D call. V lost 3 bases to trimming and J lost 3 bases, with 2 bases between them. Germline V gene lookup returns CDR1 SGHTA and CDR2 FQGNSA. This CDR3 region has 11 residues. The CDR3 DNA sequence: TGTGCCAGCAGCTTTAAAGAGACCCAGTACTTC. Translated, it gives CASSFKETQYF.

The table lists this clonotype with many counts. The library was designed around alpha chains, so this beta chain is a stray read whose abundance carries little weight. CDR3 residues: CASSKTSGSDEQFF. In nucleotides, the CDR3 is TGTGCCAGCAGCAAGACTAGCGGGAGCGATGAGCAGTTCTTC. This chain connects TRBV2 to TRBJ2-1, with TRBD2 matching over 12 bases. With V trimmed by 6 bases and J by 8 bases, 5 bases remained unmatched. CDR1 SNHLY and CDR2 FYNNEI come from the germline V gene. This CDR3 has 14 residues.

This clonotype rates as medium-sized. This beta chain is a stray read from a library made for alpha chains; its abundance is not meaningful. This chain uses TRBV28 with TRBJ2-7; D gene ambiguous. Germline V gene lookup returns CDR1 MDHEN and CDR2 SYDVKM. V shed 0 bases and J shed 0 bases, with 15 bases lying between them. This CDR3 is built from 17 residues. CDR3 in DNA: TGTGCCAGCAGTTTATGGGGTTCTGGGCAGAGCTCCTACGAGCAGTACTTC. It translates to CASSLWGSGQSSYEQYF.

Ten or more counts support this clonotype. This beta chain appears as a stray read in a library generated for alpha chains; its size is not informative. The chain has TRBV20-1 and TRBJ2-5, with D possibly matching TRBD1 (7 bases). The CDR3 sequence is 13 residues long. Trimming removed 6 bases at V and 4 bases at J, with 15 bases between. Germline V lookup: CDR1 DFQATT, CDR2 SNEGSKA (reference sequence). The CDR3 coding sequence is TGCAGTGCCGCGACAGGGAGGCCAGAGACCCAGTACTTC. Protein sequence: CSAATGRPETQYF.

In its sample, this clonotype is medium-sized. Since the library was made to target alpha chains, this beta chain is a stray read and its abundance is not meaningful. The rearrangement joins TRBV7-8 to TRBJ2-3, with TRBD2 identical over 9 bases. Germline CDR1 and CDR2: SGHVS and FQNEAQ. The CDR3 is 13 residues long. Unmatched junction bases numbered 9, after V lost 4 bases and J lost 13 bases. The CDR3 spells CASSSPRASGEYF. CDR3 DNA sequence: TGTGCCAGCAGCTCCCCTCGGGCTAGCGGGGAGTATTTT.

Details on this clonotype: This may come from a read error, since a much larger clone is one base off. This beta chain is an off-target read within a library intended for alpha chains, so its frequency means little. The J gene is TRBJ2-4, the V gene TRBV29-1; the D is unclear. The CDR3 length is 11 residues. V shed 0 bases and J shed 9 bases, with 6 bases lying between them. The V gene's germline CDR1 is SQVTM and CDR2 ANQGSEA. The CDR3 coding sequence is TGCAGCGTTGAAGAGATGAGCATTCAGTACTTC. Translating it yields CSVEEMSIQYF.